One and the same sample provided the 20 T cell receptor beta chains below, sequenced in a study. TCRdb passed the 5' RACE reads through MiXCR, listing each CDR3 protein once. Here the sample spans 5,300 or so distinct CDR3 sequences, over 30% being singletons. Sequenced sample: memory CD4+ T cells sorted from blood. Subset defined: memory CD4+ T cells, CD4+CD45RO+CD25-. The receptor source for this set is a female donor with breast cancer.

This clonotype occurred once. This may come from a read error, since a much larger clone is one base off. The CDR3 ends on some other residue instead of the conserved phenylalanine or tryptophan, so this is likely a read error. The chain uses TRBV4-2 and TRBJ1-1, with TRBD1 matching over 7 bases. The CDR3 totals 15 residues. Germline V gene data show CDR1 as LGHNA and CDR2 as YNFKEQ. Losses at the gene ends were 0 bases for V and 1 base for J; bases not matched to a gene: 2. The CDR3 sequence: CASSQDGQANTEAFL. CDR3 sequence (DNA): TGTGCCAGCAGCCAAGATGGACAGGCGAACACTGAAGCTTTCCTT.

The rearrangement uses TRBV24-1 and TRBJ2-1; D perhaps matches TRBD2 (5 bases). V lost 6 bases and J lost 0, with 8 bases in between. The V gene's germline CDR1 is KGHDR and CDR2 SFDVKD. The CDR3 covers 14 residues. CDR3 protein: CATSQRSSYNEQFF. The CDR3 nucleotides are TGTGCCACCAGTCAGCGGAGCTCCTACAATGAGCAGTTCTTC.

In its sample, this clonotype ranks as medium-sized. The chain has TRBV4-1 and TRBJ1-2; D gene uncertain. The CDR3 totals 14 residues. V lost 4 bases to trimming and J lost 9 bases, with 18 bases between them. Germline V gene lookup returns CDR1 MGHRA and CDR2 YSYEKL. Here the CDR3 DNA reads TGCGCCAGCAGCCTAGTTGGGTTCTTAGAGCGCTACACCTTC. It translates to CASSLVGFLERYTF.

As regards this clonotype: Just one base apart from a much larger clone, this may be a read error. The chain is built from TRBV7-3 and TRBJ2-3; D is ambiguous. This CDR3 region has 13 residues. Germline values: CDR1 SGHTA, CDR2 FQGTGA. The CDR3 loop is CACSSGRGDTQYF. As DNA, the CDR3 is TGTGCCTGCAGCTCCGGACGCGGTGATACGCAGTATTTT.

This clonotype was detected only once. The V gene is TRBV6-5, the J gene TRBJ2-7, with 8 bases matching TRBD1. Germline trimming cut 8 bases from V and 6 bases from J; bases unmatched to any gene: 12. Germline CDR1 MNHEY, CDR2 SVGAGI. The CDR3 contains 14 residues. CDR3 bases: TGTGCCAGCCGACTGACGGACAGGGATAGCGAGCAGTACTTC. Residues: CASRLTDRDSEQYF.

This clonotype qualifies as large. This rearrangement joins TRBV20-1 to TRBJ2-6; 8 nucleotides match TRBD1. V lost 3 bases, J lost 2 bases, and 3 bases stayed unmatched. The CDR3 length is 15 residues. CDR1 DFQATT and CDR2 SNEGSKA come from the germline V gene (reference sequence). The CDR3 sequence is CSARDRVTGANVLTF. The CDR3 DNA is TGCAGTGCTAGGGACAGGGTGACTGGGGCCAACGTCCTGACTTTC.

The rearrangement links TRBV7-6 to TRBJ1-5, with 7 bases fitting TRBD1. V gave up 4 bases and J gave up 3 bases; unmatched junction bases: 9. The CDR3 has 16 amino acids. CDR1 SGHVS and CDR2 FNYEAQ come from the germline V gene. CDR3 amino acids: CASSSQGGSINQPQHF. The CDR3 nucleotides read TGTGCCAGCAGCTCTCAGGGGGGGAGTATCAATCAGCCCCAGCATTTT.

This clonotype was observed a handful of times. The junction departs from the called germline gene at one end, perhaps through a read error. This chain links TRBV20-1 with TRBJ2-3; weak D call: TRBD2 (6 bases). Germline loops: CDR1 DFQATT, CDR2 SNEGSKA (reference sequence). The CDR3 extends over 16 amino acids. CDR3 sequence: CSASTFQRVFTGTQYF. Written as DNA, the CDR3 is TGCAGTGCTAGTACTTTTCAGCGGGTGTTCACAGGTACGCAGTATTTT.

This clonotype was seen more than once but under ten times. This may be a read error, as it is one base from a much larger clone. The rearrangement joins TRBV3-1 to TRBJ2-7; TRBD1 might be the D (5 bases). This CDR3 is built from 13 residues. CDR1 and CDR2 (germline): LGHDT, YNNKEL (reference sequence). The V end lost 1 base, the J end lost 13 bases, and 17 bases lay between the germline ends. CDR3 in DNA: TGTGCCAGCAGCCAAGGGTTTTTTGGGGCGCGATACTTC. Protein sequence: CASSQGFFGARYF.

This sequence joins TRBV2 and TRBJ2-4; 10 nucleotides align to TRBD1. J lost 0 bases, V lost 5 bases, and 4 bases had no gene match. CDR1 and CDR2 (germline): SNHLY, FYNNEI. The CDR3 is made up of 16 amino acids. This CDR3 is CASSRGQGGAKNIQYF. As DNA, the CDR3 is TGTGCCAGCAGTCGAGGACAGGGGGGAGCCAAAAACATTCAGTACTTC.

Remarks on this clonotype: This may stem from a read error, because a much larger clone lies one nucleotide away. This chain joins TRBV5-1 and TRBJ2-1; perhaps TRBD2 as D (6 bases). Germline lookup yields CDR1 SGHRS and CDR2 YFSETQ. The V and J ends lost 0 bases and 4 bases respectively, with 11 bases between them. The CDR3 has 15 residues. The CDR3, as DNA: TGCGCCAGCAGCTTGGCGGGAGTGAGTTACAATGAGCAGTTCTTC. This gives the protein CASSLAGVSYNEQFF.

Turning to this clonotype: This may be a read error, as it is one base from a much larger clone. V usage is TRBV4-2 and J usage is TRBJ2-7; 10 positions match TRBD2. J gave up 8 bases and V 0 bases, and 4 bases lay outside the gene matches. This CDR3 has 14 residues. Germline V lookup: CDR1 LGHNA, CDR2 YNFKEQ. CDR3 in amino acids: CASSQDPSGGKQYF. The CDR3, as DNA: TGTGCCAGCAGCCAAGATCCTAGCGGGGGCAAGCAGTACTTC.

This clonotype is deemed medium-sized. CDR3 DNA: TGCGCCAGCAGCTTGCCCTCCGCCCGCAATGAGCAGTTCTTC. Protein product: CASSLPSARNEQFF. The chain is built from TRBV5-1 and TRBJ2-1; D not certain. The ends were cut back, 1 base at V and 6 bases at J, with 11 bases in the middle. From germline, CDR1 is SGHRS and CDR2 YFSETQ. The CDR3 consists of 14 residues.

Relative to its sample, this clonotype is medium-sized. The chain's CDR3 is CASSLTLRTDTQYF. CDR3 coding DNA: TGTGCCAGCAGCTTAACTCTCCGCACAGATACGCAGTATTTT. The J gene is TRBJ2-3, the V gene TRBV7-9; D is ambiguous. This CDR3 is built from 14 residues. Germline V CDR1 and CDR2: SEHNR, FQNEAQ (reference sequence). Trimming removed 2 bases from V and 1 base from J, with 7 bases in between.

This clonotype is medium-sized within its sample. V and J are TRBV4-3 and TRBJ2-4; D is undetermined. In germline, CDR1 is LGHNA, CDR2 YSLEER. CDR3 length equals 15 residues. Trimming removed 0 bases from V and 0 bases from J, with 6 bases in between. DNA of the CDR3: TGCGCCAGCAGCCAAGATCGCGGAGCCAAAAACATTCAGTACTTC. It encodes CASSQDRGAKNIQYF.

By frequency in the sample, this clonotype is medium-sized. The V call is TRBV15, the J call TRBJ2-5; 7 bases are a match to TRBD1. Trimming took 0 bases from V and 5 from J; bases not matched to a gene: 6. Germline V gene sequence: CDR1 LNHNV, CDR2 YYDKDF (reference sequence). CDR3 length equals 15 residues. CDR3 region: CATSRDAQGWETQYF. Written as DNA, the CDR3 is TGTGCCACCAGCAGAGATGCACAGGGGTGGGAGACCCAGTACTTC. Looking up the rest from reference TRBV15 and TRBJ2-5 gives the full variable domain: DAMVIQNPRYQVTQFGKPVTLSCSQTLNHNVMYWYQQKSSQAPKLLFHYYDKDFNNEADTPDNFQSRRPNTSFCFLDIRSPGLGDTAMYLCATSRDAQGWETQYFGPGTRLLVL.

The chain joins TRBV20-1 to TRBJ1-5; 8 bases align to TRBD1. Germline trimming cut 2 bases from V and 9 bases from J; bases unmatched to any gene: 9. Germline CDR1 reads DFQATT; CDR2 reads SNEGSKA (reference sequence). There are 14 residues in the CDR3. CDR3 protein: CSARTNRGSSPQHF. DNA of the CDR3: TGCAGTGCTAGAACTAACAGGGGGTCTTCGCCCCAGCATTTT.

With respect to this clonotype: One end of the junction varies from germline; a read error may be responsible. This chain joins TRBV12-3 or TRBV12-4 and TRBJ1-1; TRBD1 aligns across 9 bases. There are 15 residues in the CDR3. The CDR3 region is CANSLAGTGSTEALF. CDR3 in DNA: TGTGCCAACAGTTTAGCCGGGACAGGGAGTACTGAAGCTCTCTTT.

This chain joins TRBV29-1 and TRBJ1-5; unclear D gene. The CDR3 covers 14 residues. The ends were cut back, 6 bases at V and 6 bases at J, with 18 bases in the middle. From germline, CDR1 is SQVTM and CDR2 ANQGSEA. The CDR3 sequence: CSVADTRGTQPQHF. The CDR3, as DNA: TGCAGCGTGGCCGACACCCGAGGTACTCAGCCCCAGCATTTT.

This clonotype is termed medium-sized. The chain has TRBV5-1 and TRBJ1-2; 7 bases are shared with TRBD1. With 3 bases clipped from V and 7 bases from J, the junction kept 6 bases outside the gene matches. Looked up from germline, CDR1 is SGHRS and CDR2 is YFSETQ. This CDR3 is 13 amino acids long. The CDR3 nucleotides are TGCGCCAGCAGCTATGGACAGGAACTTGGCTACACCTTC. It specifies CASSYGQELGYTF.